The 5 T cell receptor beta chains below were found in one sample sequenced in a study of cytomegalovirus exposure and HLA in healthy donors. The PCR made use of 60 Vbeta and 13 Jbeta primers. Repertoires were generated with immunoSEQ multiplex PCR, while TCRdb's copy carries only in-frame clones and drops some. The sample shows 130,000 to 150,000 clones, about 79% of them seen only once. Sequencing input: PBMCs. These receptor sequences come from a male donor in good health and CMV-seronegative.

The rearrangement joins TRBV13 to TRBJ1-1; 8 bases match TRBD1. The ends lost 5 bases at V and 1 base at J; junction bases unmatched: 9. The CDR3 runs to 16 residues. CDR1 and CDR2 from the germline V gene are PRHDT and FYEKMQ (reference sequence). CDR3: CASSETGTGPNTEAFF. The CDR3 DNA reads as TGTGCCAGCAGCGAGACAGGGACAGGCCCGAACACTGAAGCTTTCTTT.

The rearrangement links TRBV4-1 to TRBJ2-5; possible D gene TRBD2, 7 bases. The CDR3 is 15 amino acids. Trimming took off 1 base at V and 5 bases at J, with 14 bases between the two ends. Germline CDR1 and CDR2: MGHRA and YSYEKL. CDR3 region: CASSQGTGGLETQYF. In DNA, the CDR3 is TGCGCCAGCAGCCAAGGGACCGGGGGGCTCGAGACCCAGTACTTC.

The gene calls are TRBV25-1 and TRBJ2-2, with TRBD1 matching over 10 bases. The CDR3 consists of 16 residues. J gave up 1 base and V 5 bases, and 4 bases lay outside the gene matches. Germline V gene lookup returns CDR1 MGHDK and CDR2 SYGVNS. The CDR3, as DNA: TGTGCCAGCAGTCCCCGGACAGGGGGGAACACCGGGGAGCTGTTTTTT. Encoded protein: CASSPRTGGNTGELFF.

The CDR3, as DNA: TGTGCCAGCAGCTCGACAGGGGCGAATCAGCCCCAGCATTTT. Protein product: CASSSTGANQPQHF. This chain links TRBV11-2 with TRBJ1-5; 8 bases match TRBD1. The germline V gene encodes CDR1 SGHAT and CDR2 FQNNGV. The V segment lost 4 bases and the J segment 4 bases; nucleotides outside the gene matches: 3. CDR3 size: 14 residues. The full variable domain, in which reference TRBV11-2 and TRBJ1-5 provide the parts outside the CDR3, is EAGVAQSPRYKIIEKRQSVAFWCNPISGHATLYWYQQILGQGPKLLIQFQNNGVVDDSQLPKDRFSAERLKGVDSTLKIQPAKLEDSAVYLCASSSTGANQPQHFGDGTRLSIL.

The chain is built from TRBV4-1 and TRBJ1-4; TRBD1 agrees at 9 bases. The CDR3 consists of 16 residues. J was trimmed by 7 bases and V by 1 base; bases with no gene match: 7. Per the germline V gene, CDR1 is MGHRA and CDR2 is YSYEKL. The CDR3 DNA reads as TGCGCCAGCAGCCAAGGGACAGGGGATATCAGTGAAAAACTGTTTTTT. This sequence encodes CASSQGTGDISEKLFF.